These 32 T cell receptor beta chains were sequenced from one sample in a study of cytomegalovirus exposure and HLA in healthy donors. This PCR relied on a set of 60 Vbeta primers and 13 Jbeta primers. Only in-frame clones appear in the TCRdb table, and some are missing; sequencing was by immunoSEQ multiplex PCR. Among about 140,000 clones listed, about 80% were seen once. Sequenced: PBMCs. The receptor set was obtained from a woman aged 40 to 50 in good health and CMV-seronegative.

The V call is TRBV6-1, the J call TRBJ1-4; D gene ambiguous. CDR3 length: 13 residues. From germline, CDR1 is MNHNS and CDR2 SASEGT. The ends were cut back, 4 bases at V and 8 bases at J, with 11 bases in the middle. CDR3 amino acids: CASSAGSYEKLFF. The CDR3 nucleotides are TGTGCCAGCAGTGCAGGCTCTTACGAAAAACTGTTTTTT.

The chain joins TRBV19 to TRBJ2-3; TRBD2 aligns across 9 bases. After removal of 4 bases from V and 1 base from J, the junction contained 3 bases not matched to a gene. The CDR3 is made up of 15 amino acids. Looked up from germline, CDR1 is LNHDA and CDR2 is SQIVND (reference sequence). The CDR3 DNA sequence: TGTGCCAGTAGTAGACGACTAGCGGGCACAGATACGCAGTATTTT. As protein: CASSRRLAGTDTQYF.

Here the CDR3 reads CASSFPYYEQYF. In nucleotides, the CDR3 is TGTGCCAGCAGCTTCCCCTACTACGAGCAGTACTTC. The gene calls are TRBV7-3 and TRBJ2-7; D uncertain. In germline, CDR1 is SGHTA, CDR2 FQGTGA. V was clipped by 3 bases and J by 3 bases, with 6 bases between them. The CDR3 is 12 residues long.

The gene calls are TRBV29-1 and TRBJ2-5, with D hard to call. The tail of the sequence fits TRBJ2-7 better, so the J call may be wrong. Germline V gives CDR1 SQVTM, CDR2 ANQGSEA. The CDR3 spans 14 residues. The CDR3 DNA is TGCAGCTACTCCTCCGGGTCCAACTTCTACGAGCAGTACTTC. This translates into CSYSSGSNFYEQYF.

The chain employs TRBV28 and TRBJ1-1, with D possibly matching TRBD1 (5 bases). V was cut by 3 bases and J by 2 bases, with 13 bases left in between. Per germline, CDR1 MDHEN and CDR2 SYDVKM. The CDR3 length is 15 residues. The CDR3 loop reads CASSFGGGANTEAFF. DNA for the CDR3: TGTGCCAGCAGTTTCGGGGGGGGAGCAAACACTGAAGCTTTCTTT.

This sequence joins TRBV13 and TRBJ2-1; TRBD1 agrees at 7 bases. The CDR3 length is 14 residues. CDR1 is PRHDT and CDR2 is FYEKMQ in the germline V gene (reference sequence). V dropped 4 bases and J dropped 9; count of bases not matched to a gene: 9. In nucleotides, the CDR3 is TGTGCCAGCAGCTCGAGGGACAGCTTTCCTGAGCAGTTCTTC. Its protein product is CASSSRDSFPEQFF.

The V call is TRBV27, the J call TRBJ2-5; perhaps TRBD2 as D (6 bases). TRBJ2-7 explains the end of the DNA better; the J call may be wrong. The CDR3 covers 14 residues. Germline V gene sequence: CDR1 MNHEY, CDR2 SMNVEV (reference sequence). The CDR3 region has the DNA TGTGCCAGCAGGACAGCGGGCCCCTTTTACGAGCAGTACTTC. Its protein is CASRTAGPFYEQYF.

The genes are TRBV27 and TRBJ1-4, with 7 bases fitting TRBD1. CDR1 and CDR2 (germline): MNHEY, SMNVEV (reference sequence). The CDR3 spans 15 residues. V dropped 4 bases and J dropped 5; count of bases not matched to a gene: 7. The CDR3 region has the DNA TGTGCCAGCAGTTCCGCCGGGACAGAGAATGAAAAACTGTTTTTT. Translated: CASSSAGTENEKLFF.

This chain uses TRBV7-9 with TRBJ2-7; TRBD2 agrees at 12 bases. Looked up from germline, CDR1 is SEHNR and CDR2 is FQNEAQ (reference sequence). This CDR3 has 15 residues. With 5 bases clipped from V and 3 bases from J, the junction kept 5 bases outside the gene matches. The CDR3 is CASSNLAGGIYEQYF. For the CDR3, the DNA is TGTGCCAGCAGCAATCTAGCGGGAGGGATCTACGAGCAGTACTTC. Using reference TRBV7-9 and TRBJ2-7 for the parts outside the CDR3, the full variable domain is DTGVSQNPRHKITKRGQNVTFRCDPISEHNRLYWYRQTLGQGPEFLTYFQNEAQLEKSRLLSDRFSAERPKGSFSTLEIQRTEQGDSAMYLCASSNLAGGIYEQYFGPGTRLTVT.

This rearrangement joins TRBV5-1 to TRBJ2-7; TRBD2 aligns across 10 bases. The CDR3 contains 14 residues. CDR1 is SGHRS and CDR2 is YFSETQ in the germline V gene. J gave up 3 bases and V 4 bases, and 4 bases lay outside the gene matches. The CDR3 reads CASSPGLASYEQYF. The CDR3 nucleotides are TGCGCCAGCAGCCCGGGACTAGCGAGCTACGAGCAGTACTTC.

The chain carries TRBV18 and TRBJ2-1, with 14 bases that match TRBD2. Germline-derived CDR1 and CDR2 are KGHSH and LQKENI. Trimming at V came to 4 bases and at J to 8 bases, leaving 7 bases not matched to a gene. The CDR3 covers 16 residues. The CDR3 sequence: CASSQLGLAGVDEQFF. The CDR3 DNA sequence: TGTGCCAGCTCACAATTGGGACTAGCGGGAGTCGATGAGCAGTTCTTC.

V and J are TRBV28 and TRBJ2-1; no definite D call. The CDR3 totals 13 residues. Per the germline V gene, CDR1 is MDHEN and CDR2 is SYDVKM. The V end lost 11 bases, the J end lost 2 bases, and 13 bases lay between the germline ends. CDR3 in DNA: TGTGCCTGTCGGAGCCAAGCCTACAATGAGCAGTTCTTC. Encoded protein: CACRSQAYNEQFF.

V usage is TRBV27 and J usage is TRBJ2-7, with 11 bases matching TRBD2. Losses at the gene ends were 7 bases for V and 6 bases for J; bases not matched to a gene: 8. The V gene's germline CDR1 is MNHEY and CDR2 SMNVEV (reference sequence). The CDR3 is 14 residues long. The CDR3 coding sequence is TGTGCCAGCAACCCGGGACTAGCGGTAGGCGAGCAGTACTTC. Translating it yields CASNPGLAVGEQYF.

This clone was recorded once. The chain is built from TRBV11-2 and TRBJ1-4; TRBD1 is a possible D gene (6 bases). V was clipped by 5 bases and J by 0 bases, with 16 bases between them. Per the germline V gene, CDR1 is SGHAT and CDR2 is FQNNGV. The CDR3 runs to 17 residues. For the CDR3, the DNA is TGTGCCAGCAGCCTAGGGACAACTGGTGCAACTAATGAAAAACTGTTTTTT. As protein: CASSLGTTGATNEKLFF.

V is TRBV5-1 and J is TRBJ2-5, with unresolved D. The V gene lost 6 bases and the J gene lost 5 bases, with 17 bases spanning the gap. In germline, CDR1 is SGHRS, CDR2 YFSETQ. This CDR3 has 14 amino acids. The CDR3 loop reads CASNLGGVDETQYF. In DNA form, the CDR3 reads TGCGCCAGCAACCTAGGCGGCGTTGACGAGACCCAGTACTTC.

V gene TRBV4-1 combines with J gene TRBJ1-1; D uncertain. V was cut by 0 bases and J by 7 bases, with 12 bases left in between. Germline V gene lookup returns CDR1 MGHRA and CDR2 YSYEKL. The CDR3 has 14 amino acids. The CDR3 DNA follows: TGCGCCAGCAGCCAAGAATTTTCGGGATTTGAAGCTTTCTTT. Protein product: CASSQEFSGFEAFF.

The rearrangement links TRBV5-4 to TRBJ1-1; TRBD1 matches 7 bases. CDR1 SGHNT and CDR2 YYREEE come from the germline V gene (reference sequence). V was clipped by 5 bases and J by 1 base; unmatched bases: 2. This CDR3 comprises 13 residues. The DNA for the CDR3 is TGTGCCAGCAGGAGACAGGGGAACACTGAAGCTTTCTTT. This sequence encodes CASRRQGNTEAFF.

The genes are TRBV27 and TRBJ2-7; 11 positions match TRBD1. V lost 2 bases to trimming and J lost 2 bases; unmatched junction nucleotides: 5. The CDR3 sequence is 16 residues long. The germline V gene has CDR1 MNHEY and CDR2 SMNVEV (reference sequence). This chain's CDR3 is CASSLVSGQGAYEQYF. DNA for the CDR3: TGTGCCAGCAGTTTAGTGTCGGGACAGGGGGCCTACGAGCAGTACTTC.

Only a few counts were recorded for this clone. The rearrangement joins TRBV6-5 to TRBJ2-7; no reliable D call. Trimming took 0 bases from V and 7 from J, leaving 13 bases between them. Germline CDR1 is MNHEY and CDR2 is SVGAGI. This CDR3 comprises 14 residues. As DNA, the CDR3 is TGTGCCAGCAGTTACTCGATACCTTTCCGGGAGCAGTACTTC. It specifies CASSYSIPFREQYF.

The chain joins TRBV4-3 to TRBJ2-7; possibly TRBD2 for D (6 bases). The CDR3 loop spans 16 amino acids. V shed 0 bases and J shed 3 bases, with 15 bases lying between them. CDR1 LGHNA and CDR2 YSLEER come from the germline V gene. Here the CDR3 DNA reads TGCGCCAGCAGCCAAGAAGTTGGAGGGGTCGGCTACGAGCAGTACTTC. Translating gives CASSQEVGGVGYEQYF.

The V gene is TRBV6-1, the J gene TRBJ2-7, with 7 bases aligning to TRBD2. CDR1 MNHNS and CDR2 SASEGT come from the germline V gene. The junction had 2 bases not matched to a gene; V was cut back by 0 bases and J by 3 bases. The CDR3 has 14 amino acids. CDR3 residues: CASSEAGGNYEQYF. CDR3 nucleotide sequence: TGTGCCAGCAGTGAAGCGGGGGGGAACTACGAGCAGTACTTC.

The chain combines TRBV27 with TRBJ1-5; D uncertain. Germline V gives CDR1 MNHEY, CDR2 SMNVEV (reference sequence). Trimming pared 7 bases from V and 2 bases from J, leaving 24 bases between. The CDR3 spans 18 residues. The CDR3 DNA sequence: TGTGCCAGCACTCCGACTGCAGGAGGGCATGTCGGCAATCAGCCCCAGCATTTT. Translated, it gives CASTPTAGGHVGNQPQHF.

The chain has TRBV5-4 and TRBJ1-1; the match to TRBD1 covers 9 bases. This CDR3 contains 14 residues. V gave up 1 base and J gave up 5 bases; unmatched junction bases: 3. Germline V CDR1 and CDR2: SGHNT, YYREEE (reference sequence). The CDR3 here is CASSLRDRETEAFF. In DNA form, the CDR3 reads TGTGCCAGCAGCTTGAGGGACAGGGAAACTGAAGCTTTCTTT.

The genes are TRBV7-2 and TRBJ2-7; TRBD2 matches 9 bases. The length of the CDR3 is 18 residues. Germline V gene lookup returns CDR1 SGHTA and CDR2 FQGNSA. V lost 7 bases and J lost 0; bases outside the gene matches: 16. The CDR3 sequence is CASTHLGLAGSNSYEQYF. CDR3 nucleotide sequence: TGTGCCAGCACCCATTTGGGGCTAGCGGGGTCCAACTCCTACGAGCAGTACTTC.

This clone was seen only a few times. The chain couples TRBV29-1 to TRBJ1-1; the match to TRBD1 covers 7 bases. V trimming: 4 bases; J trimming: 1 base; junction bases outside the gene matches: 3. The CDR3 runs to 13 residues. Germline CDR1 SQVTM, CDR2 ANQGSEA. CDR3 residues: CSVVGQQNTEAFF. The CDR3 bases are TGCAGCGTTGTGGGACAGCAGAACACTGAAGCTTTCTTT.

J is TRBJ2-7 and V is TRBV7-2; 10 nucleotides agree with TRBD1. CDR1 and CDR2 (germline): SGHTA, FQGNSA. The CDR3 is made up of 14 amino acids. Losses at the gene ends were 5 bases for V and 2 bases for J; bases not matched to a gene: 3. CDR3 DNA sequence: TGTGCCAGCAGCGGCGACAGGGGGCCCTACGAGCAGTACTTC. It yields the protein CASSGDRGPYEQYF.

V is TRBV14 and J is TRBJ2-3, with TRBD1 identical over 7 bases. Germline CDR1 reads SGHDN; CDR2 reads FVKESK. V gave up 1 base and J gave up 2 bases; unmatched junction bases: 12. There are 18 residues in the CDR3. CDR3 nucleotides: TGTGCCAGCAGCCAAGCGACCTTGGCAGGGGGTAACACAGATACGCAGTATTTT. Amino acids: CASSQATLAGGNTDTQYF.

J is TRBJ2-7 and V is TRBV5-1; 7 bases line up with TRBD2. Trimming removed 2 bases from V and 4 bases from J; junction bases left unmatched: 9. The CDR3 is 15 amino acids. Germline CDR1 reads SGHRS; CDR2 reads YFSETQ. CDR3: CASSFPGRGLYEQYF. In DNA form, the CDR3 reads TGCGCCAGCAGCTTCCCAGGGAGGGGATTATACGAGCAGTACTTC.

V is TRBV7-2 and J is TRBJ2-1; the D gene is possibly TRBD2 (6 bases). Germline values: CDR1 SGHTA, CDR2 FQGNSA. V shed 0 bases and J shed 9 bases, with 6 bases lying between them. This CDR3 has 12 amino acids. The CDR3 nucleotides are TGTGCCAGCAGCTTAGCGGGGGGTGAGCAGTTCTTC. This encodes CASSLAGGEQFF. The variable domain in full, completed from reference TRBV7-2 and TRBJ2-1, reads GAGVSQSPSNKVTEKGKDVELRCDPISGHTALYWYRQSLGQGLEFLIYFQGNSAPDKSGLPSDRFSAERTGGSVSTLTIQRTQQEDSAVYLCASSLAGGEQFFGPGTRLTVL.

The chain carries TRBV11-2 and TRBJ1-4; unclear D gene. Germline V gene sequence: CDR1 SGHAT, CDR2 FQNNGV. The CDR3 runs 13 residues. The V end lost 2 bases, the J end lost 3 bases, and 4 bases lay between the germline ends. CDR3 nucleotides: TGTGCCAGCAGCTTATGGCCTAATGAAAAACTGTTTTTT. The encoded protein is CASSLWPNEKLFF.

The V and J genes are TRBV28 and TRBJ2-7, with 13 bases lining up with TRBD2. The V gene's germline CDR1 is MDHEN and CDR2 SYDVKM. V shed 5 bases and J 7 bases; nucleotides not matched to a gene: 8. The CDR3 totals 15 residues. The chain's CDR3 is CASSDDTSGRVEQYF. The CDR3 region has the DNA TGTGCCAGCAGTGATGACACTAGCGGGAGGGTTGAGCAGTACTTC.

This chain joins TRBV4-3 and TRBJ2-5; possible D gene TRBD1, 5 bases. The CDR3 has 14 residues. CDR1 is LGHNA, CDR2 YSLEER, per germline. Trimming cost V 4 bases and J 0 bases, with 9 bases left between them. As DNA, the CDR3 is TGCGCCAGCAGCCTCGACAGAAACCAAGAGACCCAGTACTTC. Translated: CASSLDRNQETQYF.